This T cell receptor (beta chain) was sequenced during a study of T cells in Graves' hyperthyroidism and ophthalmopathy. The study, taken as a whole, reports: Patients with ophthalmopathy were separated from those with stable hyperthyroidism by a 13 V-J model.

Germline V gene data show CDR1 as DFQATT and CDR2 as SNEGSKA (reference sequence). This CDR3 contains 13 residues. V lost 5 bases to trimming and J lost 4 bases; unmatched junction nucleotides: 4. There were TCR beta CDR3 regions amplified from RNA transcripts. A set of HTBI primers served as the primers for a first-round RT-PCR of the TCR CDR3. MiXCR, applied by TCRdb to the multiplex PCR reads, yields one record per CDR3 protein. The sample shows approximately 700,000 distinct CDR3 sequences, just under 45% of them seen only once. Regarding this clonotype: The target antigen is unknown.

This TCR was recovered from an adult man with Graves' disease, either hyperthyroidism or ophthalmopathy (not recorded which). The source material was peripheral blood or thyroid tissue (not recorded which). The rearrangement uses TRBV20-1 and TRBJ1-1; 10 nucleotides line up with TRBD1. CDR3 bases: TGCAGTGCTGACAGGGGGCCGGGCACTGAAGCTTTCTTT. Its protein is CSADRGPGTEAFF.